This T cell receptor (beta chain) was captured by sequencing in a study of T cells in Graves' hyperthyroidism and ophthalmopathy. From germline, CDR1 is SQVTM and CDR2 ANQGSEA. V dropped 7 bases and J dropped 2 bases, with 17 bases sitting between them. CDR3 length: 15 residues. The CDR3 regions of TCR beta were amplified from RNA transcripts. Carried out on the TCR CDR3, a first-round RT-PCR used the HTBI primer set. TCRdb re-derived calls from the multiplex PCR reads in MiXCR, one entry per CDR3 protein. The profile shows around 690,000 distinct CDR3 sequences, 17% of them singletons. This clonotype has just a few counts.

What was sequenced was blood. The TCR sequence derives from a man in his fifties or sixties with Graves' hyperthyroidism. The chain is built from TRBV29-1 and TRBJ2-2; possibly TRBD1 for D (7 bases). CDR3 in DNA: TGCAGCGCCCGGGGGACAGCACTCAACACCGGGGAGCTGTTTTTT. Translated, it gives CSARGTALNTGELFF.